The entry below describes one T cell receptor (beta chain). This clonotype was counted ten times or more. This receptor's antigen is unknown. No base quality information exists; no much larger clone differs at one position. Hyperthyroidism patients were newly diagnosed, with disease duration under 2 months, and aged 18 to 65 years. Patients with uncontrolled infections, other autoimmune diseases, pregnancy or lactation were excluded. Diagnoses were based on clinical symptoms, serum thyroxine and TRAb, thyroid ultrasound and orbital computed tomography. Blood from progressor patients was drawn when they were first diagnosed with hyperthyroidism, before any ophthalmopathy symptoms appeared. PBMCs were isolated from about 10 ml of fresh peripheral blood by Ficoll-Paque density gradient centrifugation. Progressor patients were initially diagnosed with Graves' hyperthyroidism and developed ophthalmopathy during follow-up. Trizol reagent was used to extract total RNA, and RNA quality was then checked on an Agilent 2100 Bioanalyzer.

As encoded in the germline V gene (reference sequence), CDR1 is MNHEY while CDR2 is SMNVEV. The CDR3 runs 16 amino acids, cysteine and phenylalanine included. Kept here is only the CDR3 DNA, which spans 48 bases and is read in frame from base 1. V loses 2 bases, J loses 4 bases, and the germline ends lie 17 bases apart. This sample is drawn from a study of T cells in Graves' hyperthyroidism and ophthalmopathy (dated by TCRdb to between 2019 and 2020). General notes on the study: Peripheral blood samples were taken at initial diagnosis, before any treatment was given. A discovery cohort of about a hundred patients, roughly 43 with Graves' ophthalmopathy and over 55 with stable Graves' hyperthyroidism, was used to find distinguishing TCR V-J signatures. Prospective prediction of ophthalmopathy was tested in an independent validation cohort of 18 hyperthyroidism patients and around 16 patients who later progressed to ophthalmopathy. For training and testing, the 80 to 100 patients in the discovery cohort were randomly divided in a 7:3 ratio. In addition, the study compared T-cell repertoires in thyroid tissue and in blood from roughly six Graves' hyperthyroidism patients. Following sampling, methimazole starting at 30 mg daily was given to hyperthyroidism patients, and high-dose intravenous methylprednisolone was given to ophthalmopathy patients. The paper reports TCR Vbeta CDR3 sequencing of approximately 140 peripheral blood samples: 40 to 45 ophthalmopathy, roughly 80 hyperthyroidism and approximately 17 progressor patients.

Amplification of TCR beta CDR3 regions was carried out from RNA transcripts. The TCR CDR3 was subjected to a first round of RT-PCR using the HTBI primer set and the Qiagen OneStep RT-PCR kit. A second multiplex PCR round built the libraries, followed by size selection and purification. Paired-end sequencing of the libraries was performed with 100 bp reads on an Illumina HiSeq2000. For the original study's pipeline: Raw data were processed with SOAPnuke, discarding reads with adapters, uncalled bases, mean Phred below 15, or no exact constant-primer or identifier match. High-quality paired reads were merged using COPE v1.2.5, and each unique nucleotide sequence was defined as a clonotype. MiTCR v1.1 was used to align clonotypes to the IMGT TRBV, TRBD and TRBJ reference segments. Analysis was restricted to V-J combinations with a frequency above 0.0001, which covered about 99% of repertoires. The TCS score was defined as the ratio of F50 (clonal expansion) to E x V (chaos), calculated using BLOSUM62-based TCRdist between CDR3 peptides within each V-J. Welch's t-statistics and random forest reduced just over 500 V-J features to some 14, which were used in a naive Bayes classifier (R e1071). Clones were called with MiXCR by TCRdb after fastp trimmed the public reads at Q25, and only in-frame beta chains were retained. Here each entry gathers all rows of one CDR3 protein and keeps the most common genes and DNA. The V and J calls come from TCRdb's annotation, not from the publication. The sample table contains about 360,000 distinct CDR3 sequences; only one count was recorded for roughly 12% of them. The leading ten clones occupy less than 25% of the sample.

Results and caveats for the whole study, not just this receptor: A 13 V-J signature model separated ophthalmopathy from stable hyperthyroidism, with 87.88% sensitivity and around 84% specificity in cross-validation and 80%/75% in testing. In validation, progression to ophthalmopathy was predicted by the model with 70.59% sensitivity and around 76% specificity, a median of around 6.5 months before onset. Most expanded thyroid clonotypes (frequency above 0.001) were also detected in blood, a finding suggesting that blood repertoires may reflect thyroid immune responses. No statistical method was used to fix the sample size in advance, and group allocation was not hidden from the investigators.

This sequence was found in a man under 40 with Graves' hyperthyroidism that later progressed to Graves' ophthalmopathy. The chain couples TRBV27 to TRBJ2-5; the D region possibly corresponds to TRBD1 (6 bases align). The sequenced sample consisted of blood. CDR3 reads: CASSLGTGYRGETQYF. At the DNA level, the sequence is TGTGCCAGCAGTTTAGGAACAGGGTATAGAGGAGAGACCCAGTACTTC.